This T cell receptor beta chain was identified in a study of identical twins. Overall study findings and caveats: In monozygotic twins, models underestimated the sharing of out-of-frame TCR alpha.

To note about this clonotype: Its antigen is still unknown.

V gave up 0 bases and J gave up 3 bases; unmatched junction bases: 7. The CDR3 consists of 17 residues. The germline V gene encodes CDR1 LGHDT and CDR2 YNNKEL (reference sequence). A universal primer site was added by template switching, and unique molecular identifiers were carried by the cDNA. TCRdb processed the 5' RACE reads anew with MiXCR; each CDR3 protein has one entry. This table has around 530,000 distinct CDR3 sequences, roughly 15% appearing once. The data also belong to a second study, concerning yellow fever vaccine responses in identical twins.

This rearrangement joins TRBV3-1 to TRBJ2-2; 7 bases are a match to TRBD2. Input material: CD4+ T cells sorted from blood. This sequence was found in a woman aged 18 to 35 in good health. The CDR3: CASSQEGLADYTGELFF. CDR3 nucleotides: TGTGCCAGCAGCCAAGAGGGGCTAGCGGATTACACCGGGGAGCTGTTTTTT.